This T cell receptor beta chain was sequenced for a study of identical twins. General study findings and limits: Insertions were fewer in abundant cord blood beta clonotypes, whereas memory repertoires showed none of this pattern.

Healthy Caucasian donors formed the entire cohort. The table lists this clonotype with a few counts. Its antigen is still unknown. MiXCR was run by TCRdb on the 5' RACE reads, yielding one entry per CDR3 protein. The sample holds around 690,000 distinct CDR3 sequences; around 20% are singletons and the top ten take about 4.3%. V shed 4 bases and J shed 1 base, with 11 bases lying between them. Germline V gene data show CDR1 as SQVTM and CDR2 as ANQGSEA. The CDR3 runs to 14 residues. The same sample was also studied in work on T cells expressing NK-cell markers. That study reports: Sorted CD3+CD56+NKG2C+, CD3+CD56+NKG2C- and CD3+CD56-NKG2C+ T-cell subsets were beta-chain profiled.

The sample was PBMCs. This rearrangement joins TRBV29-1 to TRBJ1-5; tentative D call: TRBD1 (5 bases). The source of this sequence is a woman in her late teens or twenties in good health. The chain's CDR3 is CSVAGGESNQPQHF. CDR3 in DNA: TGCAGCGTTGCGGGGGGGGAAAGCAATCAGCCCCAGCATTTT.